Below, 28 T cell receptor beta chains from the same sample are listed, as sequenced in a study of blood T cells in healthy people across ages. Sample-barcoded 5' priming and a J-beta primer mix drove a second PCR of about 7 to 11 cycles. TCRdb re-analysed the 5' RACE reads in MiXCR, keeping a single row per CDR3 protein. The sample yields some 1,500,000 distinct CDR3 sequences, approximately 43% seen once. The sequenced sample consisted of blood. The receptors shown here come from a woman between 18 and 29 years old in good health.

This chain connects TRBV7-2 to TRBJ1-2; 11 bases map to TRBD1. The CDR3 contains 17 residues. The germline gives CDR1 SGHTA, CDR2 FQGNSA. V shed 0 bases, J shed 2 bases, and the junction held 5 bases outside the gene matches. The CDR3 region is CASSLAGWTGGNYGYTF. Written as DNA, the CDR3 is TGTGCCAGCAGCTTAGCGGGATGGACAGGGGGCAACTATGGCTACACCTTC.

Comment on this clonotype: One junction end does not reproduce the germline sequence, and a read error may be involved. The rearrangement joins TRBV7-3 to TRBJ2-1, with 9 bases lining up with TRBD2. The V gene's germline CDR1 is SGHTA and CDR2 FQGTGA. This CDR3 contains 16 residues. For the CDR3, the DNA is TGTGCCAGCAGCTCTGCGTCCACCCTGGGCGGGAGGGTACAGTTCTTT. This translates into CASSSASTLGGRVQFF.

The chain links TRBV5-6 to TRBJ2-7, with 8 bases matching TRBD1. J was trimmed by 3 bases and V by 4 bases; bases with no gene match: 9. The CDR3 runs 15 residues. CDR1 and CDR2 from the germline V gene are SGHDT and YYEEEE. The CDR3 sequence: CASSPDGQGIYEQYF. In DNA, the CDR3 is TGTGCCAGCAGCCCAGACGGACAGGGCATCTACGAGCAGTACTTC.

V gene TRBV28 combines with J gene TRBJ1-5; D not certain. The germline V and J ends were trimmed by 3 bases and 0 bases, with 12 bases remaining between them. CDR1 and CDR2 from the germline V gene are MDHEN and SYDVKM. The CDR3 extends over 16 amino acids. The CDR3: CASSFFRLLSNQPQHF. In nucleotides, the CDR3 is TGTGCCAGCAGTTTTTTCAGACTTCTTAGCAATCAGCCCCAGCATTTT.

This clonotype was picked up a small number of times. This rearrangement joins TRBV29-1 to TRBJ2-1, with 11 bases aligning to TRBD2. CDR3 length: 16 amino acids. V lost 6 bases, J lost 0 bases, and 7 bases stayed unmatched. The germline gives CDR1 SQVTM, CDR2 ANQGSEA. In DNA form, the CDR3 reads TGCAGCGTCCACTCTAGCGGGGGGAGCTCCTACAATGAGCAGTTCTTC. Its protein is CSVHSSGGSSYNEQFF.

The V gene is TRBV15, the J gene TRBJ2-1; 10 bases line up with TRBD2. With 0 bases clipped from V and 0 bases from J, the junction kept 11 bases outside the gene matches. Germline lookup yields CDR1 LNHNV and CDR2 YYDKDF (reference sequence). The CDR3 runs to 20 residues. CDR3 in DNA: TGTGCCACCAGCAGAGATGTTATAGCGGGAGGAAACCCCTCCTACAATGAGCAGTTCTTC. It encodes CATSRDVIAGGNPSYNEQFF.

This clonotype was counted a few times. V usage is TRBV11-3 and J usage is TRBJ2-3; TRBD2 matches at 7 bases. Per germline, CDR1 SGHNT and CDR2 YENEEA. CDR3 length: 15 residues. V gave up 6 bases and J gave up 2 bases; unmatched junction bases: 8. The CDR3 DNA reads TGTGCCAGCAGTTTGGGAGGGCCCCACACAGATACGCAGTATTTT. Residues: CASSLGGPHTDTQYF.

J is TRBJ2-7 and V is TRBV12-3 or TRBV12-4, with TRBD2 matching over 7 bases. The trim removed 6 bases at V and 2 bases at J, leaving 7 bases unmatched. The CDR3 totals 14 residues. CDR3 DNA sequence: TGTGCCAGCAGCCGAGCGGGGCTACCCTACGAGCAGTACTTC. This encodes CASSRAGLPYEQYF.

This chain uses TRBV2 with TRBJ1-5; D is unresolved. The CDR3 covers 15 residues. Per germline, CDR1 SNHLY and CDR2 FYNNEI. V was shortened by 7 bases and J by 0 bases, with 13 bases between the two germline ends. Here the CDR3 DNA reads TGTGCCAGCAAGGGAGGAGGGTATAGCAATCAGCCCCAGCATTTT. It encodes CASKGGGYSNQPQHF.

This clonotype was found a few times. This sequence joins TRBV6-5 and TRBJ2-3; D is uncertain. CDR1 and CDR2 from the germline V gene are MNHEY and SVGAGI. This CDR3 region has 17 residues. V lost 0 bases and J lost 2, with 15 bases in between. CDR3 residues: CASSYSVPDVFTDTQYF. CDR3 sequence (DNA): TGTGCCAGCAGTTACTCGGTTCCGGACGTCTTCACAGATACGCAGTATTTT.

This clonotype was recorded a few times. The V gene is TRBV11-1, the J gene TRBJ2-3; unclear D gene. The CDR3 has 13 amino acids. Trimming left V 6 bases short and J 4 bases short, with 11 bases between. Per germline, CDR1 SGHAT and CDR2 FQDESV (reference sequence). CDR3 DNA: TGTGCCAGCAGTTCAGCCCCACCAGATACGCAGTATTTT. It is translated as CASSSAPPDTQYF.

This clonotype was observed a handful of times. This chain joins TRBV7-9 and TRBJ2-1; 7 bases agree with TRBD1. The V segment lost 1 base and the J segment 4 bases; nucleotides outside the gene matches: 4. CDR3 length equals 15 residues. CDR1 and CDR2 (germline): SEHNR, FQNEAQ (reference sequence). The CDR3 loop reads CASSLGRGFYNEQFF. As DNA, the CDR3 is TGTGCCAGCAGCTTAGGCAGGGGGTTTTACAATGAGCAGTTCTTC.

The gene calls are TRBV6-2 or TRBV6-3 and TRBJ1-6; 8 nucleotides match TRBD1. This CDR3 spans 12 amino acids. Germline lookup yields CDR1 MNHEY and CDR2 SVGEGT. The V gene end was trimmed by 7 bases and the J gene end by 9 bases; junction bases not matched to a gene: 2. CDR3 residues: CASTTGGSPLHF. CDR3 DNA: TGTGCCAGCACCACAGGGGGTTCACCCCTCCACTTT.

The J gene is TRBJ2-5, the V gene TRBV10-3, with D tentatively TRBD2 (5 bases). The CDR3 loop spans 14 amino acids. CDR1 is ENHRY, CDR2 SYGVKD, per germline. V was clipped by 4 bases and J by 2 bases, with 11 bases between them. The CDR3 DNA sequence: TGTGCCATCAGTGGGGTAGCGTTTCAAGAGACCCAGTACTTC. Translated: CAISGVAFQETQYF.

The V and J genes are TRBV7-9 and TRBJ2-4; TRBD1 matches at 9 bases. The assigned J gene may be wrong: the sequence end matches TRBJ2-7 better. The CDR3 covers 16 residues. The germline gives CDR1 SEHNR, CDR2 FQNEAQ (reference sequence). The DNA for the CDR3 is TGTGCCAGCAGCTTAGCGCATGGACAGGGGACCTACGAGCAGTACTTC. Its protein product is CASSLAHGQGTYEQYF.

Ten or more counts support this clonotype. The chain uses TRBV14 and TRBJ2-7; 10 bases agree with TRBD2. This CDR3 is built from 14 residues. With 4 bases clipped from V and 6 bases from J, the junction kept 6 bases outside the gene matches. The germline CDR1 and CDR2 sequences are SGHDN and FVKESK. The CDR3 loop is CASSRASGSFEQYF. CDR3 coding DNA: TGTGCCAGCAGCCGGGCTAGCGGGAGCTTCGAGCAGTACTTC.

The chain uses TRBV4-1 and TRBJ2-7, with a possible D match to TRBD1 (6 bases). From germline, CDR1 is MGHRA and CDR2 YSYEKL. V lost 7 bases to trimming and J lost 7 bases, with 20 bases between them. The CDR3 has 14 residues. CDR3 region: CASTLGTGHNEQYF. DNA for the CDR3: TGCGCCAGCACCCTGGGAACAGGGCACAATGAGCAGTACTTC.

V is TRBV20-1 and J is TRBJ1-2; tentative D call: TRBD1 (5 bases). Looked up from germline, CDR1 is DFQATT and CDR2 is SNEGSKA (reference sequence). CDR3 length equals 12 residues. V lost 7 bases and J lost 6, with 15 bases in between. The chain's CDR3 is CSERGQGHGYTF. In DNA form, the CDR3 reads TGCAGTGAACGGGGTCAGGGCCATGGCTACACCTTC.

This clonotype was observed a handful of times. The chain is built from TRBV9 and TRBJ2-3; TRBD2 matches at 8 bases. The V gene end was trimmed by 0 bases and the J gene end by 4 bases; junction bases not matched to a gene: 10. Germline assignment: CDR1 SGDLS and CDR2 YYNGEE. The CDR3 sequence is 17 residues long. The CDR3 region has the DNA TGTGCCAGCAGCGTAGATGAGAACCCGGGACTAGCAGATACGCAGTATTTT. This translates into CASSVDENPGLADTQYF. Full variable domain (outside the CDR3, taken from reference TRBV9 and TRBJ2-3): DSGVTQTPKHLITATGQRVTLRCSPRSGDLSVYWYQQSLDQGLQFLIQYYNGEERAKGNILERFSAQQFPDLHSELNLSSLELGDSALYFCASSVDENPGLADTQYFGPGTRLTVL.

The chain carries TRBV12-3 or TRBV12-4 and TRBJ2-4; the D call may be TRBD1 or TRBD2 (5 bases each). The V end lost 6 bases, the J end lost 15 bases, and 18 bases lay between the germline ends. The CDR3 is 12 residues long. CDR3 protein: CASRQVGETRYF. The CDR3 DNA follows: TGTGCCAGCAGACAGGTGGGAGAGACCCGGTACTTC.

The chain recombines TRBV24-1 with TRBJ2-1; the match to TRBD1 covers 7 bases. V trimming: 2 bases; J trimming: 7 bases; junction bases outside the gene matches: 4. The length of the CDR3 is 14 residues. CDR1 and CDR2 from the germline V gene are KGHDR and SFDVKD. Written as DNA, the CDR3 is TGTGCCACCAGTGATTCCCAGACAGGGAATGAGCAGTTCTTC. This codes for CATSDSQTGNEQFF.

This clonotype showed up just a few times. The chain is built from TRBV18 and TRBJ2-1, with 10 bases lining up with TRBD2. This CDR3 has 14 amino acids. Germline V gives CDR1 KGHSH, CDR2 LQKENI. Losses at the gene ends were 2 bases for V and 5 bases for J; bases not matched to a gene: 0. The CDR3 DNA sequence: TGTGCCAGCTCACCAGGGACTAGCGACAATGAGCAGTTCTTC. Translating it yields CASSPGTSDNEQFF.

This chain uses TRBV7-2 with TRBJ2-2, with 8 bases matching TRBD1. The CDR3 has 16 amino acids. CDR1 is SGHTA, CDR2 FQGNSA, per germline. J lost 7 bases, V lost 0 bases, and 7 bases had no gene match. This CDR3 is CASSLAGTGLGGELFF. The CDR3 coding sequence is TGTGCCAGCAGCTTAGCGGGGACAGGATTAGGCGGGGAGCTGTTTTTT.

The V gene is TRBV20-1, the J gene TRBJ1-2; no definite D call. CDR3 length equals 12 residues. V was pared by 2 bases and J by 8 bases, with 12 bases between. CDR1 and CDR2 (germline): DFQATT, SNEGSKA (reference sequence). The CDR3 DNA follows: TGCAGTGCTAGACCGGCCGCTATAGGCTACACCTTC. Protein product: CSARPAAIGYTF.

The table lists this clonotype with a count of one. The V gene is TRBV10-3, the J gene TRBJ1-1; 8 bases line up with TRBD1. Germline V gene lookup returns CDR1 ENHRY and CDR2 SYGVKD. V dropped 8 bases and J dropped 0; count of bases not matched to a gene: 5. The CDR3 runs to 14 residues. CDR3 bases: TGTGCCATCGGTTGGACAGGGATGAACACTGAAGCTTTCTTT. Amino acid sequence: CAIGWTGMNTEAFF.

This clonotype was counted between two and nine times. A much larger clone sits a single nucleotide away, making a read error possible. The V and J genes are TRBV27 and TRBJ2-1; possible D gene TRBD2, 6 bases. V lost 4 bases to trimming and J lost 8 bases, with 9 bases between them. The CDR3 has 12 residues. Germline V gives CDR1 MNHEY, CDR2 SMNVEV (reference sequence). The CDR3 DNA is TGTGCCAGCAGTTATAGCGGCCATGAGCAGTTCTTC. The encoded protein is CASSYSGHEQFF.

This sequence joins TRBV7-2 and TRBJ2-1; 11 positions agree with TRBD2. The CDR3 loop spans 15 amino acids. The junction had 2 bases not matched to a gene; V was cut back by 2 bases and J by 5 bases. Germline CDR1 and CDR2: SGHTA and FQGNSA. Here the CDR3 reads CASSLTSGSNNEQFF. As DNA, the CDR3 is TGTGCCAGCAGCTTAACTAGCGGGAGTAACAATGAGCAGTTCTTC.

The chain links TRBV12-3 or TRBV12-4 to TRBJ2-1; either TRBD1 or TRBD2 may supply D (5 bases each). The length of the CDR3 is 17 residues. Trimming removed 5 bases from V and 2 bases from J, with 19 bases in between. CDR3 coding DNA: TGTGCCAGCAGTACCTCGGGGCCCCCTTCGGCCTACAATGAGCAGTTCTTC. Its translation: CASSTSGPPSAYNEQFF.